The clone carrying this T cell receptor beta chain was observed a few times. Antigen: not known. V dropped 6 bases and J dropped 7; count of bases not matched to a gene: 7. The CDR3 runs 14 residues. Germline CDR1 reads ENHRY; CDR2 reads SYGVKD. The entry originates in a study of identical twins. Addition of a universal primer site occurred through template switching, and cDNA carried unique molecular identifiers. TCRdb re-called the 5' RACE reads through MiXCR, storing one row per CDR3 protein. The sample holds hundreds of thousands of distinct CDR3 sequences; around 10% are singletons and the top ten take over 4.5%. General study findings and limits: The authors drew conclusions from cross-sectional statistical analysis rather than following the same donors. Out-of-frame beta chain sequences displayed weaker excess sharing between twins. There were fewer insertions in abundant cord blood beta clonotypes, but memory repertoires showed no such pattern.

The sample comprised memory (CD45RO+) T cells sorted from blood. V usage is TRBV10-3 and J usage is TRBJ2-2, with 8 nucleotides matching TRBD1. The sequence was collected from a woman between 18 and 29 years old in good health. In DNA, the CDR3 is TGTGCCATCAGCAGTGCACAGGGGGTCGGGGAGCTGTTTTTT. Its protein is CAISSAQGVGELFF.